This T cell receptor beta chain was captured by sequencing in a study of prognosis after radiotherapy for stage I lung cancer. Looking at the study overall: Distant metastasis occurred in several patients at a median of about seven months after radiotherapy, while approximately 16 showed no significant progression.

The genomic DNA TCR beta CDR3 region underwent two rounds of multiplex PCR. Initially, in first-round PCR, primers specific to each TRBV and TRBJ gene were used. TCRdb re-derived calls from the multiplex PCR reads in MiXCR, one entry per CDR3 protein. The table shows about 16,000 distinct CDR3 sequences, with roughly 45% occurring only once. Study-wide results and caveats: Among expanded TCR clones, tumor specificity was not determined. Patients without metastases reportedly showed TRBV and TRBJ gene usage unlike that of patients with metastases.

This clonotype ranks as medium-sized. Its specificity is unknown. The CDR3 length is 16 residues. Trimming took 3 bases from V and 3 from J; bases not matched to a gene: 9. Germline V gene sequence: CDR1 SGHRS, CDR2 YFSETQ. This specimen consisted of PBMCs, obtained before or after stereotactic body radiation therapy (not recorded which). This receptor was identified in a donor aged 50 or older with non-small cell lung cancer. The gene calls are TRBV5-1 and TRBJ2-1, with 7 bases lining up with TRBD2. CDR3 in amino acids: CASSSARASGYNEQFF. For the CDR3, the DNA is TGCGCCAGCAGCTCGGCCAGGGCTAGCGGCTACAATGAGCAGTTCTTC.